This TCR beta chain derives from a study of blood T cells in healthy people across ages. V gave up 4 bases and J gave up 0 bases, with 7 bases separating them. CDR3 size: 15 residues. Per the germline V gene, CDR1 is SGHVS and CDR2 is FQNEAQ. It was with a sample-barcoded 5' primer and a J-beta primer mix that a second PCR of roughly 7 to 12 cycles was run. The template-switch adaptor was a 5' adaptor with 12 random nucleotides. It tagged each cDNA molecule. One entry per CDR3 protein results from TCRdb running MiXCR on the 5' RACE reads. The table has more than 1,000,000 distinct CDR3 sequences, 25% seen once. These data were also reused for a study on T cells of mothers and their children. Per that study: Thymic selection shapes TCR recombination output similarly in related and unrelated pairs. T cell clones that were persistent and microchimeric went undetected.

The TCR comes from a girl aged 2-10 years in good health. The sequenced sample consisted of blood. The chain is built from TRBV7-8 and TRBJ2-6; no clear D gene. This chain's CDR3 is CASSSQRSGANVLTF. The CDR3 DNA is TGTGCCAGCAGCTCTCAGCGCTCTGGGGCCAACGTCCTGACTTTC.